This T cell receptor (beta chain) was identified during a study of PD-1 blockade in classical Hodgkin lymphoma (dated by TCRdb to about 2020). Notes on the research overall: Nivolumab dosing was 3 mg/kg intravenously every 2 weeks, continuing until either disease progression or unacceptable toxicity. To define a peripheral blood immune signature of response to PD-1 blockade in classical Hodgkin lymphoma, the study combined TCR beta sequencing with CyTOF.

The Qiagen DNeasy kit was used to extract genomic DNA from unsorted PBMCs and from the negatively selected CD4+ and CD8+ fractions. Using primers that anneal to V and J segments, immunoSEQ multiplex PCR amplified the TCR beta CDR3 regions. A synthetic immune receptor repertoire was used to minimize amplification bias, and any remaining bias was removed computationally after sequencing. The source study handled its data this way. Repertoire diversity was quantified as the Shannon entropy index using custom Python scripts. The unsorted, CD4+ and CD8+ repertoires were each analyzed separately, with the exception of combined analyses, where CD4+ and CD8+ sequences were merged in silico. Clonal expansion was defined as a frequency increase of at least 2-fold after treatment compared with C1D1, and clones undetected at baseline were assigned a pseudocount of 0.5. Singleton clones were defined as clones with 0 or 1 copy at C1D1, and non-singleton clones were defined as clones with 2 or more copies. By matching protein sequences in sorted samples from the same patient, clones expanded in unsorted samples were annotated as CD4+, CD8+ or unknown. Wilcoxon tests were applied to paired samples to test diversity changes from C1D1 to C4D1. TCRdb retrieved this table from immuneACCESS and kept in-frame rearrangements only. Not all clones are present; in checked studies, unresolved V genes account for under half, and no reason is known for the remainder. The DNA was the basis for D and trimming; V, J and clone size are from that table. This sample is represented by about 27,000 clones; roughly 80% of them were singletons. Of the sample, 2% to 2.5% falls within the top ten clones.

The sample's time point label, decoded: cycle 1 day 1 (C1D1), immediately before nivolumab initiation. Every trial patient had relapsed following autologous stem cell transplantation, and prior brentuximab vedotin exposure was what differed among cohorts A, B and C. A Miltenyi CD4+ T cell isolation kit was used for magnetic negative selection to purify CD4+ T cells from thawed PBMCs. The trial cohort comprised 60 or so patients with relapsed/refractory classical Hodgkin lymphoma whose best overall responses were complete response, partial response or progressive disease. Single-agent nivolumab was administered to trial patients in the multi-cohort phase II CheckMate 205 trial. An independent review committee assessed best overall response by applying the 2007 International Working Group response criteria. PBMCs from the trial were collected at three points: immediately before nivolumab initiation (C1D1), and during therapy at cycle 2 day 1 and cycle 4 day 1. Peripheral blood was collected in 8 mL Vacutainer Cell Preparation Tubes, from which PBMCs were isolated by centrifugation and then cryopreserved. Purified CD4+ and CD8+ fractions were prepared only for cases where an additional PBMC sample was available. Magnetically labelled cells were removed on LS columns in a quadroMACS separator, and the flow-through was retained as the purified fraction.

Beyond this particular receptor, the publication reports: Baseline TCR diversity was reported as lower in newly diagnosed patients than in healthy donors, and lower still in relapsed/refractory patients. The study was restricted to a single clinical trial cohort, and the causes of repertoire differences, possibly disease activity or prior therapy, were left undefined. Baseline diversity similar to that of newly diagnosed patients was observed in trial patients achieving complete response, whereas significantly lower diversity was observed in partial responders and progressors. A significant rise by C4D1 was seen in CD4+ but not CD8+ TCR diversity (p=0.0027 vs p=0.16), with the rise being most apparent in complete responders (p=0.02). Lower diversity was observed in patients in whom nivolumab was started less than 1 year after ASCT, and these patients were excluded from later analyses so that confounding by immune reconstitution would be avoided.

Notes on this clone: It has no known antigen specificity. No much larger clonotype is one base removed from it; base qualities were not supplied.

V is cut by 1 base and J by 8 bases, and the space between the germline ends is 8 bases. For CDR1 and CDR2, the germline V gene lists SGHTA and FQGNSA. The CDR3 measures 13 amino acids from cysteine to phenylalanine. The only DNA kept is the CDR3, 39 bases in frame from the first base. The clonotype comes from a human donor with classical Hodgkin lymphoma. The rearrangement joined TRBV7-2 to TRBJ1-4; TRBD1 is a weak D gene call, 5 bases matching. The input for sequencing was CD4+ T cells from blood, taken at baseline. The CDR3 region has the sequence CASSLGGGEKLFF. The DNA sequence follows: TGTGCCAGCAGCTTAGGGGGCGGGGAAAAACTGTTTTTT.